These T cell receptor beta chains were read from a single sample in a study of blood T cells in healthy people across ages. MiXCR, run by TCRdb on the 5' RACE reads, gives a single entry per CDR3 protein. This table has 750,000 to 1,000,000 distinct CDR3 sequences, about 27% appearing once. The same sample was also used in a study of T cells of mothers and their children.

Sequencing was performed on blood. The receptors were gathered from a woman aged 35 to 49 in good health. CDR3s include the opening cysteine and the closing phenylalanine or tryptophan. The D gene is left open where the match is weak. Rows may omit the clone size; those that give it use once, few, many or a size class.

TRBV29-1	TRBJ1-2	TRBD1	few	CSGRTGGFGYTF	TGCAGCGGTCGGACAGGGGGCTTTGGCTACACCTTC
TRBV3-1	TRBJ1-1	NA	NA	CASRRREANTEAFF	TGTGCCAGCCGCAGGAGAGAGGCGAACACTGAAGCTTTCTTT
TRBV10-3	TRBJ1-6	NA	NA	CAISLGIRNSPLHF	TGTGCCATCAGTCTAGGTATAAGAAATTCACCCCTCCACTTT
TRBV29-1	TRBJ1-5	NA	NA	CSVLEEAYNNQPQHF	TGCAGCGTCCTGGAGGAGGCCTACAATAATCAGCCCCAGCATTTT
TRBV7-2	TRBJ2-7	NA	NA	CASSAPDRGYLADEQYF	TGTGCCAGCAGCGCCCCCGATAGGGGCTACCTGGCGGACGAGCAGTACTTC
TRBV4-1	TRBJ1-2	TRBD1	NA	CASSQEQGAAYGYTF	TGCGCCAGCAGCCAGGAACAGGGGGCTGCGTATGGCTACACCTTC
TRBV20-1	TRBJ2-3	TRBD1	NA	CSAARQGVSTDTQYF	TGCAGTGCTGCCCGACAGGGGGTAAGCACAGATACGCAGTATTTT
TRBV11-2	TRBJ2-5	NA	few	CASRPAGGQETQYF	TGTGCCAGCAGGCCCGCAGGAGGCCAAGAGACCCAGTACTTC
TRBV27	TRBJ1-2	TRBD1	many	CASSTPGTGGIRNGYTF	TGTGCCAGCAGTACCCCCGGTACAGGGGGAATTAGAAATGGCTACACCTTC
TRBV20-1	TRBJ1-2	NA	few	CSALRNPYGYTF	TGCAGTGCGTTGAGAAATCCATATGGCTACACCTTC
TRBV6-2/TRBV6-3	TRBJ2-1	NA	many	CASSTGKPYNEQFF	TGTGCCAGCAGTACAGGGAAACCCTACAATGAGCAGTTCTTC
TRBV20-1	TRBJ2-1	TRBD2	NA	CSASGGGTHSEQFF	TGCAGTGCTAGCGGCGGGGGTACCCACAGTGAGCAGTTCTTC
TRBV28	TRBJ1-2	NA	many	CASSLDGRGGYGYTF	TGTGCCAGCAGTTTAGATGGCAGGGGTGGCTATGGCTACACCTTC
TRBV9	TRBJ1-6	NA	few	CASSRGQVDSPLHF	TGTGCCAGCAGCAGGGGCCAGGTTGATTCACCCCTCCACTTT
TRBV20-1	TRBJ2-1	TRBD1	NA	CSAIPGGGYNEQFF	TGCAGTGCTATTCCAGGGGGTGGATACAATGAGCAGTTCTTC
TRBV12-3/TRBV12-4	TRBJ1-1	NA	few	CASSSPQGMNTEAFF	TGTGCCAGCAGTTCGCCGCAGGGCATGAACACTGAAGCTTTCTTT
TRBV4-1	TRBJ1-2	NA	many	CASSQETSGWYGYTF	TGCGCCAGCAGCCAAGAGACATCGGGTTGGTATGGCTACACCTTC
TRBV15	TRBJ1-1	TRBD1	NA	CATSRAQGAGAFF	TGTGCCACCAGCAGAGCCCAGGGGGCAGGAGCTTTCTTT
TRBV20-1	TRBJ1-2	NA	NA	CSARDSGSTNYGYTF	TGCAGTGCTAGAGATTCCGGCAGTACTAACTATGGCTACACCTTC
TRBV13	TRBJ2-7	NA	NA	CACSMGGLNSGEQYF	TGTGCCTGCTCTATGGGGGGCCTCAATTCGGGTGAGCAGTACTTC
TRBV7-2	TRBJ2-4	TRBD1	few	CASSLRTGVAKNIQYF	TGTGCCAGCAGCTTAAGGACAGGGGTAGCCAAAAACATTCAGTACTTC
TRBV7-3	TRBJ2-1	TRBD2	NA	CASSLLGGGANEQFF	TGTGCCAGCAGCTTATTGGGCGGGGGGGCGAATGAGCAGTTCTTC
TRBV25-1	TRBJ2-5	TRBD2	few	CASSEYFGGWQETQYF	TGTGCCAGCAGTGAATATTTCGGGGGGTGGCAAGAGACCCAGTACTTC
TRBV12-3/TRBV12-4	TRBJ1-5	TRBD1	NA	CASRLQGAHQPQHF	TGTGCCAGCAGGCTACAGGGGGCCCATCAGCCCCAGCATTTT
TRBV5-1	TRBJ2-3	TRBD1	few	CASSATDRADTQYF	TGCGCCAGCAGCGCGACCGACAGGGCAGATACGCAGTATTTT
TRBV7-2	TRBJ2-5	TRBD2	NA	CASSPPPLAGAQYF	TGTGCCAGCAGCCCCCCTCCCCTAGCGGGGGCCCAGTACTTC
TRBV5-1	TRBJ1-2	NA	NA	CASSWADRSDGYTF	TGCGCCAGCAGCTGGGCGGACCGTTCGGATGGCTACACCTTC
TRBV6-5	TRBJ1-1	NA	NA	CASSYNGRPFF	TGTGCCAGCAGTTACAACGGGAGACCTTTCTTT
TRBV29-1	TRBJ2-2	TRBD1	NA	CSVGTGGFAGELFF	TGCAGCGTTGGGACAGGGGGCTTCGCCGGGGAGCTGTTTTTT
TRBV5-5	TRBJ1-2	TRBD1	few	CASSPGTGVNCGYTF	TGTGCCAGCAGCCCGGGGACAGGGGTTAACTGTGGCTACACCTTC
TRBV20-1	TRBJ1-1	NA	NA	CSGTTDLNTEAFF	TGCAGTGGGACGACAGACTTGAACACTGAAGCTTTCTTT
TRBV4-2	TRBJ2-4	TRBD1	many	CASSQGPGQAQNIQYF	TGTGCCAGCAGCCAAGGCCCGGGACAGGCACAAAACATTCAGTACTTC
TRBV11-1	TRBJ1-1	NA	NA	CASSLQGPEAFF	TGTGCCAGCAGCTTACAGGGACCCGAAGCTTTCTTT
TRBV12-3/TRBV12-4	TRBJ2-3	NA	NA	CASSFSGGGRTDTQYF	TGTGCCAGCAGTTTTTCTGGTGGGGGGCGCACAGATACGCAGTATTTT
TRBV24-1	TRBJ2-1	TRBD2	many	CATSDSMTSGVNEQFF	TGTGCCACCAGTGATTCCATGACTAGCGGGGTTAATGAGCAGTTCTTC
TRBV4-1	TRBJ2-3	TRBD2	many	CASSQQGLVKNTQYF	TGCGCCAGCAGCCAACAGGGACTAGTCAAAAATACGCAGTATTTT